Sequencing of this T cell receptor (beta chain) was carried out in a study of shared clonotypes between healthy human individuals. General observations from the study: Despite large depth, sorted-subset datasets appeared incompletely sequenced. Generation of non-shared clonotypes was less probable than generation of clonotypes shared by all four donors.

This CDR3 spans 15 amino acids. The V gene end was trimmed by 4 bases and the J gene end by 1 base; junction bases not matched to a gene: 6. Germline V CDR1 and CDR2: SGHDT, YYEEEE. Cells designated naive CD8 were CD45RO-negative and were positively selected for CCR7, with terminally differentiated effector memory CD45RA+ cells excluded. Researchers ran the assay at a deep level. Libraries were prepared by immunoSEQ multiplex PCR; TCRdb keeps only in-frame clonotypes and omits some of them. The sample lists hundreds of thousands of clones; 90% to 97% were seen once. Note on this clone: Its antigen is not identified.

This TCR was sampled from a woman in her 30s in good health. The sample taken for sequencing was naive CD8+ T cells sorted from blood. The V gene is TRBV5-6, the J gene TRBJ2-7; 9 positions agree with TRBD2. CDR3 nucleotides: TGTGCCAGCAGCAATAGCGGGAGAGGGTCCTACGAGCAGTACTTC. It is translated as CASSNSGRGSYEQYF.